This TCR beta chain was observed in a study of cytomegalovirus exposure and HLA in healthy donors. The PCR contained 60 Vbeta and 13 Jbeta primers. Only in-frame clones appear in the TCRdb table, and some are missing; sequencing was by immunoSEQ multiplex PCR. Of about 110,000 clones in the sample, 76% are singletons; the top ten hold 7.7%. Notes on the study in general: Apart from CMV serostatus, no immune exposure information was available. The listing of 150 or so TCR beta chains classed them as cytomegalovirus-associated.

Germline CDR1 is SQVTM and CDR2 is ANQGSEA. CDR3 length: 14 amino acids. The V end lost 6 bases, the J end lost 2 bases, and 16 bases lay between the germline ends. In nominal health when sampled, donors likely had unrecorded immune exposures nonetheless. This clone was counted a few times. What it recognizes is unknown. This clonotype was obtained from a woman aged 50 to 60 in good health and CMV-seropositive. Sequenced input: PBMCs. The chain uses TRBV29-1 and TRBJ1-1; weak D call: TRBD1 (5 bases). For the CDR3, the DNA is TGCAGCGTCCAGGGTTCCAATCTAAACACTGAAGCTTTCTTT. This encodes CSVQGSNLNTEAFF.